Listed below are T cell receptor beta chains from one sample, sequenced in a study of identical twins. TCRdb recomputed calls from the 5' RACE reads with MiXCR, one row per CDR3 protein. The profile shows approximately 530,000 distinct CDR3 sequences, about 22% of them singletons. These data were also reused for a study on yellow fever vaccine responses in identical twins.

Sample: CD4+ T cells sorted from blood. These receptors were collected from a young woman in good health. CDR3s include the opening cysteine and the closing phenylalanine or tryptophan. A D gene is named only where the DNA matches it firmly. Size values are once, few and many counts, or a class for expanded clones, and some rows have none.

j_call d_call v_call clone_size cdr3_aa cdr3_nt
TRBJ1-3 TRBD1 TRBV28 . CASSLNSGQGVFGNTIYF TGTGCCAGCAGTTTAAACTCGGGACAGGGGGTTTTTGGAAACACCATATATTTT
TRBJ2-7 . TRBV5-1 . CASSFGQITNEQYF TGCGCCAGCAGCTTCGGCCAGATCACCAACGAGCAGTACTTC
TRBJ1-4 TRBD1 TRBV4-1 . CASSQTGTGTTNEKLFF TGCGCCAGCAGCCAAACCGGGACAGGGACAACTAATGAAAAACTGTTTTTT
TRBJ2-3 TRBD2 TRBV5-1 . CASSLRGGAGGPHTDTQYF TGCGCCAGCAGCCTCCGGGGAGGAGCGGGAGGGCCCCACACAGATACGCAGTATTTT
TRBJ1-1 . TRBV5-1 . CASSVDDRPNTEAFF TGCGCCAGCAGCGTGGACGACAGACCGAACACTGAAGCTTTCTTT
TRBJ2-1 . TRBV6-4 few CASSVSLADYNEQFF TGTGCCAGCAGTGTTTCCCTTGCGGATTACAATGAGCAGTTCTTC
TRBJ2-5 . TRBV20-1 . CSARPGFETQYF TGCAGTGCGAGGCCGGGCTTCGAGACCCAGTACTTC
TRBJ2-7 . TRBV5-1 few CASRVSGGGLYEQYF TGCGCCAGCAGAGTTAGCGGAGGGGGTCTGTACGAGCAGTACTTC
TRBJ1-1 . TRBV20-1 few CSANHNTEAFF TGCAGTGCAAACCATAACACTGAAGCTTTCTTT
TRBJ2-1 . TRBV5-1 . CASSSTSGDSMSGQFF TGCGCCAGCAGCTCGACCTCAGGGGATAGTATGAGTGGGCAGTTCTTC
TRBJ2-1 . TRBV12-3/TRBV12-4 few CASSLRGGRDNEQFF TGTGCCAGCAGTTTACGTGGGGGGAGAGACAATGAGCAGTTCTTC
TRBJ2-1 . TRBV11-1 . CASSLGEFDNEQFF TGTGCCAGCAGCTTAGGGGAGTTCGACAATGAGCAGTTCTTC
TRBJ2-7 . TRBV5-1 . CASSYAGTPSYEQYF TGCGCCAGCAGCTACGCAGGGACTCCCTCCTACGAGCAGTACTTC
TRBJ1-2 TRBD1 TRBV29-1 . CSVTTGGGYGYTF TGCAGCGTGACTACAGGGGGTGGATATGGCTACACCTTC
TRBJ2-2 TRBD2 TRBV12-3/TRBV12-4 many CASNLPGLARTGELFF TGTGCCAGCAACCTCCCGGGACTAGCAAGGACCGGGGAGCTGTTTTTT
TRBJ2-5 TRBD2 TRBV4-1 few CASSLGAGGPETQYF TGCGCCAGCAGCCTCGGAGCGGGGGGGCCGGAGACCCAGTACTTC
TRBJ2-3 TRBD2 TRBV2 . CASRGTSGASTDTQYF TGTGCCAGCAGAGGGACTAGCGGGGCTAGCACAGATACGCAGTATTTT